The sample holds a few counts of the clone carrying this T cell receptor (beta chain). What it recognizes is unknown. Between the trimmed V and J ends, which lost 6 bases and 5 bases, there was a span of 7 bases. Germline V lookup: CDR1 MNHEY, CDR2 SMNVEV (reference sequence). There are 11 residues in the CDR3. TCRdb reprocessed the reads via MiXCR and lists one record per CDR3 protein. The data show 500,000 or so distinct CDR3 sequences, approximately 15% seen once. This specimen belongs to a study of T cell repertoires in cytomegalovirus infection. Study-wide context: Evidence of both CMV infection and a matching HLA type came from public TCR beta signatures. Overall study findings and caveats: Ex vivo responses were dominated by HLA-C-restricted CMV-specific TCR beta clonotypes. Carriage of CMV together with the relevant HLA was identifiable through cumulative public TCR beta family frequency.

The specimen sequenced was CD8+ T cells from PBMCs. The sequence was obtained from a human donor in good health (CMV status not recorded). Some clones in this sample may be carry-over from other donors' samples. The chain is built from TRBV27 and TRBJ2-5; D gene uncertain. The CDR3 DNA reads TGTGCCAGCAGAGCCCTGGAGACCCAGTACTTC. It specifies CASRALETQYF.